This T cell receptor beta chain was documented in a study of response to subunit inactivated influenza vaccine. Overall study results and limits: The authors put forward the suggestion that each seasonal influenza vaccination may bring in only a limited number of new T cells.

Germline V gene sequence: CDR1 SQVTM, CDR2 ANQGSEA. CDR3 size: 13 residues. One entry per CDR3 protein results from TCRdb running MiXCR on the RT-PCR reads. The repertoire holds around 570,000 distinct CDR3 sequences, with less than 8% as singletons. On this clonotype itself: What it binds is not known.

Sequencing used PBMCs from blood, obtained around 25 months after vaccination. The chain employs TRBV29-1 and TRBJ2-5; 7 nucleotides line up with TRBD2. The sequence was obtained from a man aged 50-75 years who received an inactivated influenza vaccine. The CDR3 nucleotides are TGCGGGGGTGGAGGAGGGAGGGGTGAGACCCAGTACTTC. It is translated as CGGGGGRGETQYF.